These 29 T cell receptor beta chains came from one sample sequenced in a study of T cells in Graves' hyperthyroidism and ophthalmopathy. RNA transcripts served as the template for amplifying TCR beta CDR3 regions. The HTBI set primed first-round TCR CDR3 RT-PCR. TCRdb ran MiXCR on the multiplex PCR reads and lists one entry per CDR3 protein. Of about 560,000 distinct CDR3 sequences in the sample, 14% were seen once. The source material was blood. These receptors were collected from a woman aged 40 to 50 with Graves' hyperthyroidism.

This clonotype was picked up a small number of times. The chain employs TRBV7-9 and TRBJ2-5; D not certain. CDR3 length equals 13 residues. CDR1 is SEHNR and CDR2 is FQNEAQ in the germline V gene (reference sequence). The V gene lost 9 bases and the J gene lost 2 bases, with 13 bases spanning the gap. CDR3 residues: CASTIRPQETQYF. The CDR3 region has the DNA TGTGCCAGTACGATTAGACCGCAAGAGACCCAGTACTTC.

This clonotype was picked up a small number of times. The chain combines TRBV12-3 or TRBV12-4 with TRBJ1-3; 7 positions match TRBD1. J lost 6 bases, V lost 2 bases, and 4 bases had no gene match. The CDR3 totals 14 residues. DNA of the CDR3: TGTGCCAGCAGTTTATTGGGACAGATAAACACCATATATTTT. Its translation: CASSLLGQINTIYF.

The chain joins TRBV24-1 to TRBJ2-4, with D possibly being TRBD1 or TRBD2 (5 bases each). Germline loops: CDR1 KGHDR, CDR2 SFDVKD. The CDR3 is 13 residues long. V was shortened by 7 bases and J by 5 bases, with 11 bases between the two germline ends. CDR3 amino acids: CATSPGRENIQYF. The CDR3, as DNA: TGTGCCACCAGCCCGGGACGGGAAAACATTCAGTACTTC.

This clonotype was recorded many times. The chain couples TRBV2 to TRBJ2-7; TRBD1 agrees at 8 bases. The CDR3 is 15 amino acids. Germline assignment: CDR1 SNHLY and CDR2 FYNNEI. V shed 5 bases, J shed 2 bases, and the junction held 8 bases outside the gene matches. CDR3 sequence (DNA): TGTGCCAGCAGTCTTACCTGGACAGGGACCTACGAGCAGTACTTC. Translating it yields CASSLTWTGTYEQYF.

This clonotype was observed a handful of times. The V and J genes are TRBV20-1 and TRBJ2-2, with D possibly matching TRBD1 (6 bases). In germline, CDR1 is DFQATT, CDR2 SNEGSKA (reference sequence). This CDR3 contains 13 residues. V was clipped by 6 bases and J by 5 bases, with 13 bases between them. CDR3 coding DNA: TGCAGTGCCCCAGGGGTCCTAACCGGGGAGCTGTTTTTT. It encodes CSAPGVLTGELFF.

CDR3 protein: CASSSKSRVQETQYF. DNA for the CDR3: TGTGCCAGCAGCTCCAAGTCCAGGGTACAAGAGACCCAGTACTTC. V usage is TRBV7-2 and J usage is TRBJ2-5, with a tentative D call TRBD1 (5 bases). This CDR3 is 15 amino acids long. The germline V gene has CDR1 SGHTA and CDR2 FQGNSA. V dropped 4 bases and J dropped 2 bases, with 14 bases sitting between them.

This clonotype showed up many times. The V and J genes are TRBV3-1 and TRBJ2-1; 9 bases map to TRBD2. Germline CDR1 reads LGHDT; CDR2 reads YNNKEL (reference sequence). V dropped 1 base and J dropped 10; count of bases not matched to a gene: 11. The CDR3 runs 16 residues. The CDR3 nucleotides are TGTGCCAGCAGCCAAGGGTCGATAGCGGGAGTTCAGGAGCAGTTCTTC. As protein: CASSQGSIAGVQEQFF.

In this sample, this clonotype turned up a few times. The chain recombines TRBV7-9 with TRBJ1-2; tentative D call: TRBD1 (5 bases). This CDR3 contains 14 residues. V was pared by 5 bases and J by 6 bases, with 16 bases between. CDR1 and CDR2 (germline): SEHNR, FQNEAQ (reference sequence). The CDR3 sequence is CASSPVGGLHGYTF. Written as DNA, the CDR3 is TGTGCCAGCAGCCCGGTTGGGGGACTCCATGGCTACACCTTC.

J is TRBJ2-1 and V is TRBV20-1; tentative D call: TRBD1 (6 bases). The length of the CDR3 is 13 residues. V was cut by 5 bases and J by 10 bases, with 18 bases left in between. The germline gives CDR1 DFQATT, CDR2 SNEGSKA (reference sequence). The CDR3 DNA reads TGCAGTGCTGGGCAAGGGCCCAGGGGCGAGCAGTTCTTC. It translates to CSAGQGPRGEQFF.

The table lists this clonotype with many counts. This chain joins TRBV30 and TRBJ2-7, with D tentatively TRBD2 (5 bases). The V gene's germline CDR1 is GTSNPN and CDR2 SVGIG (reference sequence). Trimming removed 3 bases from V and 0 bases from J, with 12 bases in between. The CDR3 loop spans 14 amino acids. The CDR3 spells CAWRRKDFSYEQYF. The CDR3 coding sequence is TGTGCCTGGAGGCGTAAGGACTTCTCCTACGAGCAGTACTTC.

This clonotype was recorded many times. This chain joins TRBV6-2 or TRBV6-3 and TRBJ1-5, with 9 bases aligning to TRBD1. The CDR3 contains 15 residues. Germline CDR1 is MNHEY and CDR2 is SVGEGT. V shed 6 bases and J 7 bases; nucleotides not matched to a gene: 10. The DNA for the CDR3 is TGTGCCAGCAGCACTGGACAGGGACAGGGACAGCCCCAGCATTTT. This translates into CASSTGQGQGQPQHF.

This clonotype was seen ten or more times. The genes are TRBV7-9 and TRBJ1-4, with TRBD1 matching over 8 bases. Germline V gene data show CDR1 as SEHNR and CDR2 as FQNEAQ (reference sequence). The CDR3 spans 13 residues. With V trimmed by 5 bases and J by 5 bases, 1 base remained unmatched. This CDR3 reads CASSRTGNEKLFF. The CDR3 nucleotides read TGTGCCAGCAGCCGGACAGGGAATGAAAAACTGTTTTTT.

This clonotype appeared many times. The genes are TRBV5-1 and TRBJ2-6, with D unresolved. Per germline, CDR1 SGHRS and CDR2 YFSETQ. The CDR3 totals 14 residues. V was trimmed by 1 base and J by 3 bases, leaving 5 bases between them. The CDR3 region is CASSLTGGANVLTF. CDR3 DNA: TGCGCCAGCAGCTTGACTGGTGGGGCCAACGTCCTGACTTTC.

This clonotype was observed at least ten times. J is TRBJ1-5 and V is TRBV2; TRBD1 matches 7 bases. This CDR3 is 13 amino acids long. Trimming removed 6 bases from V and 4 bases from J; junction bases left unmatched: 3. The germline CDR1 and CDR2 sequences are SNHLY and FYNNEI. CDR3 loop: CASRGQANQPQHF. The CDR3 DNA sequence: TGTGCCAGCAGAGGACAGGCTAATCAGCCCCAGCATTTT.

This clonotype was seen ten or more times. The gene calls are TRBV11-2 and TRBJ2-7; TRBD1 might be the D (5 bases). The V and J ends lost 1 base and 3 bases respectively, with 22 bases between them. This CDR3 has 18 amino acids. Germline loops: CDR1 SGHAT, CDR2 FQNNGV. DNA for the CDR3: TGTGCCAGCAGCTTAGGTTACGGACCGTCTAAGGGGATCTACGAGCAGTACTTC. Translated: CASSLGYGPSKGIYEQYF.

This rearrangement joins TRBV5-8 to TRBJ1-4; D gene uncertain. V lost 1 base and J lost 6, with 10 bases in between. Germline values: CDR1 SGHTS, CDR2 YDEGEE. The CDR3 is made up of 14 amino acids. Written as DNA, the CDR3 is TGTGCCAGCAGCTTGCCGGGAGGCGATGAAAAACTGTTTTTT. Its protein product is CASSLPGGDEKLFF.

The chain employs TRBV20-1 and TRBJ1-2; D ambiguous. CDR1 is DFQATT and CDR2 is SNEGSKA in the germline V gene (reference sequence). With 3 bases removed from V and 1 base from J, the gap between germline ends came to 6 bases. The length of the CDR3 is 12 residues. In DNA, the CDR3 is TGCAGTGCTAGGTCTATTAACTATGGCTACACCTTC. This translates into CSARSINYGYTF.

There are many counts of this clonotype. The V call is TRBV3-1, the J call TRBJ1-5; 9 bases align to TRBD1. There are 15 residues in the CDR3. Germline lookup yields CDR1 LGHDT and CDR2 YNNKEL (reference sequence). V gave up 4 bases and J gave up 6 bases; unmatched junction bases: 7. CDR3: CASSRDGTGSQPQHF. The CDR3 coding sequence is TGTGCCAGCAGCCGTGACGGGACAGGGAGTCAGCCCCAGCATTTT. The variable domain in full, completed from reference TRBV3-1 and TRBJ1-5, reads DTAVSQTPKYLVTQMGNDKSIKCEQNLGHDTMYWYKQDSKKFLKIMFSYNNKELIINETVPNRFSPKSPDKAHLNLHINSLELGDSAVYFCASSRDGTGSQPQHFGDGTRLSIL.

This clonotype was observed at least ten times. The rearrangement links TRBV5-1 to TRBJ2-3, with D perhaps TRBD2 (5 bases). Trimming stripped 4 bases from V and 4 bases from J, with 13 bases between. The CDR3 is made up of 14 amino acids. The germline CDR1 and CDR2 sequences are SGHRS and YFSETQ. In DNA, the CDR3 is TGCGCCAGCAGCCAGGACTCAAAGGCAGATACGCAGTATTTT. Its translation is CASSQDSKADTQYF. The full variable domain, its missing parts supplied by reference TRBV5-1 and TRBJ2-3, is KAGVTQTPRYLIKTRGQQVTLSCSPISGHRSVSWYQQTPGQGLQFLFEYFSETQRNKGNFPGRFSGRQFSNSRSEMNVSTLELGDSALYLCASSQDSKADTQYFGPGTRLTVL.

CDR3 nucleotide sequence: TGTGCCAGTACTTTACCGGGACAACTGACTGAAGCTTTCTTT. Its translation is CASTLPGQLTEAFF. V gene TRBV19 combines with J gene TRBJ1-1; tentatively, D is TRBD1 (6 bases). Germline lookup yields CDR1 LNHDA and CDR2 SQIVND (reference sequence). The CDR3 totals 14 residues. The V and J ends lost 7 bases and 5 bases respectively, with 17 bases between them.

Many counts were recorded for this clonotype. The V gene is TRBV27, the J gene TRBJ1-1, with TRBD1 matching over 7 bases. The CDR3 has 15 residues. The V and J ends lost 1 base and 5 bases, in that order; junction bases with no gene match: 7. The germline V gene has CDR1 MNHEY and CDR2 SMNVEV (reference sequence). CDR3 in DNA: TGTGCCAGCAGTTTATTACCAGGGGGGTCGACTGAAGCTTTCTTT. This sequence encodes CASSLLPGGSTEAFF.

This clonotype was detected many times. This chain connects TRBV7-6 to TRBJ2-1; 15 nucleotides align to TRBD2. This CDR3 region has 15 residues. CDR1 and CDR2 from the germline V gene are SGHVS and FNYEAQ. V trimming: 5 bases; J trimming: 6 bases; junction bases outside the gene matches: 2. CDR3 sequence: CASSRGLAGGNEQFF. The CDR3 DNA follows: TGTGCCAGCAGCAGGGGACTAGCGGGAGGCAATGAGCAGTTCTTC. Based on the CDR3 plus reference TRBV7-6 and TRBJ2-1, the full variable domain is GAGVSQSPRYKVTKRGQDVALRCDPISGHVSLYWYRQALGQGPEFLTYFNYEAQQDKSGLPNDRFSAERPEGSISTLTIQRTEQRDSAMYRCASSRGLAGGNEQFFGPGTRLTVL.

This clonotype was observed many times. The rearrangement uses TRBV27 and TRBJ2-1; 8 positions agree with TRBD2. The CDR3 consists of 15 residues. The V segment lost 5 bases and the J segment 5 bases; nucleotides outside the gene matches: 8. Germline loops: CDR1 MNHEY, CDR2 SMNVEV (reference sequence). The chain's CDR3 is CASSRGTRAHNEQFF. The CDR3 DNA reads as TGTGCCAGCAGTAGAGGGACTAGGGCTCACAATGAGCAGTTCTTC.

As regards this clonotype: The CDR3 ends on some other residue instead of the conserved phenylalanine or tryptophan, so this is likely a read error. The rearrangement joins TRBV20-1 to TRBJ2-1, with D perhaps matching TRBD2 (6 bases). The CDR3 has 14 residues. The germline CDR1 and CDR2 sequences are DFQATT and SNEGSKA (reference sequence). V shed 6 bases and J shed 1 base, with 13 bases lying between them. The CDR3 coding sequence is TGCAGTGCCACCGGAGGGGAATCCTACAATGAGCAGTTCATC. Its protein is CSATGGESYNEQFI.

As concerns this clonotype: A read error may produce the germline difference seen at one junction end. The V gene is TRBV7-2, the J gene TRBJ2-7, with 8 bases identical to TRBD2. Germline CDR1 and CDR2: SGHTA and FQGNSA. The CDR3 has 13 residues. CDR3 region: CVSSSGLAFEQYF. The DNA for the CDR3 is TGTGTCAGCAGCTCCGGACTAGCCTTCGAGCAGTACTTC.

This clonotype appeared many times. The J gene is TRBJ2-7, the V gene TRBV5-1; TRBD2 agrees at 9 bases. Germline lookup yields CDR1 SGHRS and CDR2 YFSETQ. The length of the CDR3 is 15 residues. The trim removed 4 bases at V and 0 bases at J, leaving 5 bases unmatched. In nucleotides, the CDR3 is TGCGCCAGCAGCCCTAGCGGGGTGAGCTCCTACGAGCAGTACTTC. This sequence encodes CASSPSGVSSYEQYF.

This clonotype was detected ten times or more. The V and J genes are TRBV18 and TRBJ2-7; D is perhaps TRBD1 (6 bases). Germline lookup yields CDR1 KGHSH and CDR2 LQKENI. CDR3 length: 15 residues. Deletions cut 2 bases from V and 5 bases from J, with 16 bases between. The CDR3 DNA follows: TGTGCCAGCTCACCAAGGGCCCAGGGGAACAACGAGCAGTACTTC. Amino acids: CASSPRAQGNNEQYF.

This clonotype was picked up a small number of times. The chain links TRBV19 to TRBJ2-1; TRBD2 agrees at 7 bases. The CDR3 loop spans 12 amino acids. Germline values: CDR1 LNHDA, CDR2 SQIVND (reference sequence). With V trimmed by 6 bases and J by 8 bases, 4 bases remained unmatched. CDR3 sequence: CASSGLGDEQFF. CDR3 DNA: TGTGCCAGTAGCGGACTAGGGGATGAGCAGTTCTTC.

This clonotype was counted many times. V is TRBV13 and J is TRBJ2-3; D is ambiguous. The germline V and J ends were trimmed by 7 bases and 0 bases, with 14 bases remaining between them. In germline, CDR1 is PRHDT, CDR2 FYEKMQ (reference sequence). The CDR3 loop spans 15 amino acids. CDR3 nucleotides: TGTGCCAGCATCAAAACGGACCCAAGCACAGATACGCAGTATTTT. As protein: CASIKTDPSTDTQYF.